This is a list of T cell receptor beta chains from one sample in a study of tumor T cells in aggressive B-cell lymphoma. Generated by immunoSEQ multiplex PCR, the TCRdb table keeps only in-frame clones and is missing some. In the table there are around 4,500 clones, around nine tenths of which are singletons. Sequencing was done on a sample of tumor tissue. The receptor source for this set is an adult with diffuse large B cell lymphoma. The CDR3 runs from the conserved cysteine through the conserved F or W. D genes are given only for firm matches.

J | length | D | V | CDR3
TRBJ2-3 | 18 | TRBD2 | TRBV7-3 | CASSLRGASGGSTDTQYF
TRBJ1-1 | 13 | TRBD1 | TRBV5-1 | CASSLKTGTEAFF
TRBJ2-2 | 13 | TRBD1 | TRBV6-1 | CASTGQGFGKLFF
TRBJ1-1 | 13 | . | TRBV19 | CASSISKNTEAFF
TRBJ2-5 | 15 | TRBD2 | TRBV7-7 | CASSLGSGGQETQYF
TRBJ1-2 | 12 | . | TRBV6-1 | CASSGAYYGYTF
TRBJ1-2 | 13 | TRBD1 | TRBV27 | CASSLWGQGRYTF
TRBJ2-2 | 11 | . | TRBV30 | CAWSPGGELFF
TRBJ1-3 | 17 | TRBD1 | TRBV7-9 | CASSARTGAHSGNTIYF
TRBJ1-6 | 13 | TRBD1 | TRBV6-5 | CASGRDRESPLHF
TRBJ1-6 | 16 | . | TRBV4-3 | CASSQDLGGVNSPLHF
TRBJ2-7 | 13 | . | TRBV5-6 | CASSLGSSYEQYF
TRBJ1-1 | 14 | . | TRBV7-3 | CASSLSVMNTEAFF
TRBJ1-4 | 15 | . | TRBV7-2 | CASSLGVVGNEKLFF
TRBJ1-2 | 15 | . | TRBV5-4 | CASSRSTGINYGYTF
TRBJ2-2 | 16 | . | TRBV6-5 | CASSYNRDFPRGELFF
TRBJ1-6 | 16 | . | TRBV18 | CASSPLLRASNSPLHF
TRBJ1-1 | 15 | TRBD1 | TRBV7-7 | CASSPESGTGGPAFF
TRBJ1-4 | 11 | . | TRBV6-5 | CASGGGKKLFF
TRBJ2-7 | 16 | . | TRBV4-3 | CASSQDAGQGGYEQYF
TRBJ1-4 | 16 | TRBD1 | TRBV4-2 | CASSQIRTGGYEKLFF
TRBJ1-5 | 14 | . | TRBV28 | CASRLRQDGQPQHF
TRBJ2-3 | 14 | TRBD1 | TRBV7-2 | CASSLGGTGDTQYF
TRBJ1-2 | 14 | . | TRBV7-6 | CASSPPGLRYGYTF
TRBJ2-2 | 18 | TRBD2 | TRBV9 | CASSVPLSGLGGTGELFF
TRBJ2-2 | 13 | TRBD1 | TRBV4-3 | CASSQDRAGELFF
TRBJ2-7 | 15 | TRBD2 | TRBV7-2 | CASSLALAGPYEQYF
TRBJ2-5 | 15 | TRBD1 | TRBV11-3 | CASSHLQGFYETQYF
TRBJ1-1 | 15 | . | TRBV19 | CASSIDAGANTEAFF
TRBJ1-2 | 14 | . | TRBV2 | CASTGFLEAYGYTF
TRBJ2-2 | 17 | . | TRBV18 | CASSQFTGNANTGELFF
TRBJ2-7 | 15 | . | TRBV4-3 | CASSQDSGGWSEQYF
TRBJ1-1 | 18 | TRBD1 | TRBV5-5 | CASSLRDRGNLFGTEAFF
TRBJ2-2 | 15 | . | TRBV7-2 | CASSPSGFRTGELFF
TRBJ1-2 | 16 | . | TRBV28 | CASSLFSGFGGYGYTF
TRBJ1-1 | 16 | . | TRBV9 | CASSASTGTMNTEAFF
TRBJ1-4 | 15 | . | TRBV6-5 | CASSYSRTPNEKLFF
TRBJ2-2 | 14 | TRBD2 | TRBV28 | CASSRTSGPGELFF
TRBJ1-1 | 16 | . | TRBV28 | CASRPPPNTGNTEAFF
TRBJ1-6 | 18 | . | TRBV5-6 | CASSYAGSYGLQNSPLHF
TRBJ1-1 | 15 | . | TRBV11-1 | CASSPGVDLNTEAFF
TRBJ1-1 | 14 | TRBD1 | TRBV28 | CASRPQDRGTEAFF
TRBJ1-3 | 16 | . | TRBV18 | CASSPSGPAGGNTIYF
TRBJ1-2 | 10 | . | TRBV2 | CASSAPGYTF
TRBJ1-4 | 15 | TRBD1 | TRBV2 | CASSEGGQGNEKLFF
TRBJ2-3 | 13 | TRBD2 | TRBV29-1 | CSVTSGATDTQYF
TRBJ1-5 | 15 | . | TRBV4-3 | CASSQDGGDNQPQHF
TRBJ1-4 | 15 | TRBD1 | TRBV7-9 | CASSTGGMGNEKLFF
TRBJ1-1 | 14 | . | TRBV2 | CASRDTGGGTEAFF
TRBJ2-5 | 13 | . | TRBV7-2 | CASSLDRQETQYF
TRBJ2-5 | 15 | TRBD2 | TRBV18 | CASSPLRTSGETQYF
TRBJ1-1 | 12 | . | TRBV28 | CASSQALTEAFF
TRBJ1-5 | 17 | . | TRBV4-2 | CASSQEVQGRYGQPQHF